The 2 T cell receptor beta chains listed next were all sequenced from one sample in a study of shared clonotypes between healthy human individuals. Profiling relied on immunoSEQ multiplex PCR, and the TCRdb table lists in-frame clones only, not all of them. This table has 2 million to 2.5 million clones, around 95% appearing once. Source material: naive CD4+ T cells sorted from blood. Subset in this sample: CD45RA+ positively selected. Source of these receptors: a young man in good health.

The J gene is TRBJ2-3, the V gene TRBV9; D remains ambiguous. This CDR3 is built from 14 residues. Germline values: CDR1 SGDLS, CDR2 YYNGEE. V was cut by 0 bases and J by 6 bases, with 11 bases left in between. The CDR3, as DNA: TGTGCCAGCAGCGTAGCACTTCTACAGGATACGCAGTATTTT. This sequence encodes CASSVALLQDTQYF.

The chain employs TRBV10-2 and TRBJ2-1, with unresolved D. Trimming removed 4 bases at V and 4 bases at J, with 8 bases between. The CDR3 is 13 residues long. Germline V gene lookup returns CDR1 WSHSY and CDR2 SAAADI. CDR3 sequence: CASSAEAYNEQFF. The CDR3 DNA is TGCGCCAGCAGTGCAGAAGCTTACAATGAGCAGTTCTTC.